This note documents a single T cell receptor beta chain sequence. This sample was taken from a study of control samples from healthy donors and cancer patients. Repertoires were generated with immunoSEQ multiplex PCR, while TCRdb's copy carries only in-frame clones and drops some. Of about 140,000 clones listed, approximately 94% are singletons. Trimming stripped 9 bases from V and 0 bases from J, with 21 bases between. Germline CDR1 reads MDHEN; CDR2 reads SYDVKM. The length of the CDR3 is 17 residues. The genes are TRBV28 and TRBJ1-5; D is ambiguous. The sample was blood. This TCR came from a man in his forties in good health. DNA of the CDR3: TGTGCCAGTCAGACCCTTCCACACGGATATAGCAATCAGCCCCAGCATTTT. This sequence encodes CASQTLPHGYSNQPQHF. Full variable domain (remainder filled in from reference TRBV28 and TRBJ1-5): DVKVTQSSRYLVKRTGEKVFLECVQDMDHENMFWYRQDPGLGLRLIYFSYDVKMKEKGDIPEGYSVSREKKERFSLILESASTNQTSMYLCASQTLPHGYSNQPQHFGDGTRLSIL.